This T cell receptor (beta chain) was observed in a study of blood T cells in healthy people across ages. Using a J-beta primer mix together with a sample-barcoded 5' primer, a second PCR was run for roughly 6 to 11 cycles. TCRdb reanalysed the 5' RACE reads using MiXCR and keeps one entry per CDR3 protein. The data show about 830,000 distinct CDR3 sequences, 60% to 80% seen once. The CDR3 sequence is 11 residues long. Germline V gives CDR1 DFQATT, CDR2 SNEGSKA (reference sequence). Trimming shortened V by 3 bases and J by 5 bases, and 7 bases separated the two germline ends. The source material was blood. The chain uses TRBV20-1 and TRBJ1-2, with D unclear. The clonotype comes from a young man in good health. The CDR3 reads CSASGSYGYTF. CDR3 in DNA: TGCAGTGCTAGTGGTTCGTATGGCTACACCTTC.